The 15 T cell receptor beta chains listed next were all sequenced from one sample in a study of T cell responses to AZD1222 COVID-19 vaccine. Clones were read by immunoSEQ multiplex PCR, and TCRdb kept only the in-frame ones, dropping some. This sample has 70,000 to 90,000 clones, with roughly 90% found just once. Specimen: peripheral blood, collected on day 0 of AZD1222 vaccination. The receptors shown here come from an adult in good health.

The chain joins TRBV6-1 to TRBJ1-1; 7 nucleotides match TRBD1. V shed 0 bases and J 5 bases; nucleotides not matched to a gene: 6. The length of the CDR3 is 15 residues. Germline loops: CDR1 MNHNS, CDR2 SASEGT. The CDR3: CASSEAQGGGTEAFF. CDR3 nucleotides: TGTGCCAGCAGTGAAGCGCAGGGGGGTGGAACTGAAGCTTTCTTT.

The chain joins TRBV11-1 to TRBJ1-1; 7 positions agree with TRBD1. CDR3 length equals 15 residues. After removal of 3 bases from V and 5 bases from J, the junction contained 9 bases not matched to a gene. Germline V gives CDR1 SGHAT, CDR2 FQDESV (reference sequence). CDR3 amino acids: CASSLGDRDWTEAFF. The CDR3 nucleotides read TGTGCCAGCAGCTTGGGAGACAGGGATTGGACTGAAGCTTTCTTT.

The chain uses TRBV24-1 and TRBJ1-5; no clear D. The ends were cut back, 1 base at V and 0 bases at J, with 18 bases in the middle. The CDR3 length is 19 residues. In germline, CDR1 is KGHDR, CDR2 SFDVKD. CDR3 amino acids: CATSDLRIGRPYSNQPQHF. CDR3 bases: TGTGCCACCAGTGATTTACGAATCGGACGTCCTTATAGCAATCAGCCCCAGCATTTT.

The chain uses TRBV11-3 and TRBJ2-1, with 7 bases lining up with TRBD1. In germline, CDR1 is SGHNT, CDR2 YENEEA. This CDR3 has 12 amino acids. J gave up 8 bases and V 6 bases, and 4 bases lay outside the gene matches. The CDR3 DNA is TGTGCCAGCAGTTACAGGGGTGATGAGCAGTTCTTC. Its translation is CASSYRGDEQFF. The entire variable domain, with the rest obtained from reference TRBV11-3 and TRBJ2-1, is as follows: EAGVVQSPRYKIIEKKQPVAFWCNPISGHNTLYWYLQNLGQGPELLIRYENEEAVDDSQLPKDRFSAERLKGVDSTLKIQPAELGDSAVYLCASSYRGDEQFFGPGTRLTVL.

The chain joins TRBV3-1 (or the pseudogene TRBV3-2) to TRBJ2-7, with TRBD2 identical over 9 bases. This CDR3 is 14 amino acids long. Germline CDR1 and CDR2: LGHDT and YNNKEL (reference sequence). The junction had 5 bases not matched to a gene; V was cut back by 6 bases and J by 2 bases. The CDR3 here is CASSSGSPTYEQYF. The CDR3 region has the DNA TGTGCCAGCAGTAGCGGGAGCCCTACCTACGAGCAGTACTTC.

The chain is built from TRBV19 and TRBJ2-7, with D unclear. The germline CDR1 and CDR2 sequences are LNHDA and SQIVND (reference sequence). The length of the CDR3 is 15 residues. Deletions cut 5 bases from V and 2 bases from J, with 16 bases between. CDR3 sequence (DNA): TGTGCCAGTAGTGCCCCGGGCAGTTCTCCCTACGAGCAGTACTTC. Its translation is CASSAPGSSPYEQYF.

The chain couples TRBV10-2 to TRBJ1-5; D is undetermined. The germline V gene encodes CDR1 WSHSY and CDR2 SAAADI. V was shortened by 2 bases and J by 0 bases, with 8 bases between the two germline ends. The CDR3 is 15 residues long. The CDR3, as DNA: TGCGCCAGCAGTGAGAATTCAGGTAGCAATCAGCCCCAGCATTTT. Its protein product is CASSENSGSNQPQHF.

This clone was seen once. The V and J genes are TRBV5-6 and TRBJ2-7, with 7 bases lining up with TRBD2. The germline CDR1 and CDR2 sequences are SGHDT and YYEEEE. The CDR3 totals 15 residues. Trimming at V came to 4 bases and at J to 4 bases, leaving 11 bases not matched to a gene. CDR3 sequence reads: CASSPYGGGGYEQYF. In DNA, the CDR3 is TGTGCCAGCAGCCCCTACGGTGGGGGGGGGTACGAGCAGTACTTC.

The chain is built from TRBV6-5 and TRBJ1-1; TRBD1 is a possible D gene (5 bases). CDR1 is MNHEY, CDR2 SVGAGI, per germline. Between the trimmed V and J ends, which lost 0 bases and 6 bases, there was a span of 11 bases. The CDR3 totals 14 residues. The CDR3 protein is CASSYSLGDAEAFF. In DNA form, the CDR3 reads TGTGCCAGCAGTTACTCATTAGGGGACGCTGAAGCTTTCTTT.

V gene TRBV11-2 combines with J gene TRBJ1-2, with 7 positions matching TRBD1. Germline V CDR1 and CDR2: SGHAT, FQNNGV. After removal of 5 bases from V and 2 bases from J, the junction contained 2 bases not matched to a gene. The CDR3 length is 13 residues. The CDR3: CASSKGQNYGYTF. The CDR3 DNA follows: TGTGCCAGCAGCAAGGGACAGAACTATGGCTACACCTTC.

The rearrangement links TRBV3-1 (or the pseudogene TRBV3-2) to TRBJ2-6, with unresolved D. Germline assignment: CDR1 LGHDT and CDR2 YNNKEL (reference sequence). This CDR3 region has 16 residues. Trimming removed 2 bases at V and 0 bases at J, with 8 bases between. Here the CDR3 reads CASSQWPRSGANVLTF. The CDR3 DNA reads TGTGCCAGCAGCCAATGGCCTCGCTCTGGGGCCAACGTCCTGACTTTC.

This chain uses TRBV24-1 with TRBJ1-5, with 9 bases aligning to TRBD1. Germline values: CDR1 KGHDR, CDR2 SFDVKD. V trimming: 3 bases; J trimming: 0 bases; junction bases outside the gene matches: 5. The CDR3 runs 17 residues. As DNA, the CDR3 is TGTGCCACCAGTGATCCGAGGGACAGGGATAGCAATCAGCCCCAGCATTTT. Its protein is CATSDPRDRDSNQPQHF.

This chain joins TRBV5-1 and TRBJ1-4; tentative D call: TRBD1 (6 bases). V lost 0 bases to trimming and J lost 1 base, with 7 bases between them. CDR1 SGHRS and CDR2 YFSETQ come from the germline V gene. CDR3 length equals 15 residues. Here the CDR3 DNA reads TGCGCCAGCAGCTTGGAGGGGGGAACTAATGAAAAACTGTTTTTT. As protein: CASSLEGGTNEKLFF.

The V and J genes are TRBV12-3 or TRBV12-4 and TRBJ1-1; unclear D gene. This CDR3 comprises 13 residues. Trimming removed 11 bases at V and 8 bases at J, with 21 bases between. CDR3 protein: CASRQAWLEEAFF. The CDR3 bases are TGTGCCTCCCGGCAGGCGTGGCTGGAGGAAGCTTTCTTT.

V usage is TRBV15 and J usage is TRBJ2-1; D gene unclear. V was cut by 7 bases and J by 1 base, with 11 bases left in between. Looked up from germline, CDR1 is LNHNV and CDR2 is YYDKDF (reference sequence). The CDR3 length is 14 residues. The chain's CDR3 is CATTSGWSYNEQFF. For the CDR3, the DNA is TGTGCCACCACCTCTGGTTGGTCCTACAATGAGCAGTTCTTC. Combining the CDR3 with reference TRBV15 and TRBJ2-1 gives the whole variable domain DAMVIQNPRYQVTQFGKPVTLSCSQTLNHNVMYWYQQKSSQAPKLLFHYYDKDFNNEADTPDNFQSRRPNTSFCFLDIRSPGLGDTAMYLCATTSGWSYNEQFFGPGTRLTVL.